This T cell receptor (beta chain) was identified during a study of blood T cell repertoires in COVID-19. Assignment of participants to cohorts was predicated upon participant-reported clinical history. Germline V gene sequence: CDR1 SGHRS, CDR2 YFSETQ. This CDR3 has 15 residues. V was pared by 4 bases and J by 0 bases, with 8 bases between. Here immunoSEQ multiplex PCR was the method, and the copy in TCRdb shows in-frame clones only, minus some. The sample includes about 430,000 clones, 85% to 90% of them seen just once. Sequenced: PBMCs or T cells enriched from blood (not recorded which). This clonotype was obtained from a man aged 30 to 45 who had recovered from COVID-19. This sequence joins TRBV5-1 and TRBJ2-6, with a tentative D call TRBD1 (5 bases). CDR3 loop: CASSQTDSGANVLTF. The CDR3 DNA is TGCGCCAGCAGCCAGACAGACTCTGGGGCCAACGTCCTGACTTTC.